These 25 T cell receptor beta chains were all obtained from the same sample, sequenced in a study of blood T cells in healthy people across ages (dated by TCRdb to about 2015). Library generation was performed with 5' RACE. Sequencing relied on an Illumina HiSeq 2500. The second PCR ran for about 6 to 11 cycles and used a J-beta primer mix along with a sample-barcoded 5' primer. TCRdb reworked the public reads: Q25 trimming with fastp, MiXCR clone assembly, productive beta chains retained. Each entry is one CDR3 protein sequence, shown with its most common DNA and genes. Within this sample are about 730,000 distinct CDR3 sequences, with roughly 43% of them counted one time only. The biggest ten clones account for 20% to 25% of the sample. Sequencing input: blood. Source of these receptors: a woman aged 60-70 years in good health.

The chain employs TRBV12-3 or TRBV12-4 and TRBJ1-2; TRBD1 is a possible D gene (5 bases). The CDR3 has 14 residues. V was clipped by 4 bases and J by 7 bases, with 16 bases between them. The CDR3 loop is CASSSAAGIFGYTF. The DNA of the CDR3 is TGTGCCAGCAGTTCAGCAGCAGGGATTTTTGGCTACACCTTC.

This clonotype appeared many times. The chain joins TRBV7-8 to TRBJ2-7, with TRBD2 matching 11 bases. This CDR3 is built from 15 residues. The V gene end was trimmed by 4 bases and the J gene end by 1 base; junction bases not matched to a gene: 3. The germline gives CDR1 SGHVS, CDR2 FQNEAQ. The CDR3 DNA follows: TGTGCCAGCAGCTCGGGACTAGCGGTTTCCTACGAGCAGTACTTC. Translated, it gives CASSSGLAVSYEQYF. Looking up the rest from reference TRBV7-8 and TRBJ2-7 gives the full variable domain: GAGVSQSPRYKVAKRGQDVALRCDPISGHVSLFWYQQALGQGPEFLTYFQNEAQLDKSGLPSDRFFAERPEGSVSTLKIQRTQQEDSAVYLCASSSGLAVSYEQYFGPGTRLTVT.

This clonotype was detected many times. J is TRBJ2-7 and V is TRBV7-9; D is tentatively TRBD1 or TRBD2 (5 bases each). The V end was cut by 5 bases, the J end by 2 bases, with 13 bases between. This CDR3 is built from 14 residues. Germline V gene sequence: CDR1 SEHNR, CDR2 FQNEAQ (reference sequence). The CDR3 bases are TGTGCCAGCAGCCCGGACGGGACCCCCTACGAGCAGTACTTC. It codes for CASSPDGTPYEQYF.

This clonotype was found a few times. V gene TRBV2 combines with J gene TRBJ1-3; no definite D call. V lost 1 base and J lost 0, with 7 bases in between. The length of the CDR3 is 15 residues. The germline CDR1 and CDR2 sequences are SNHLY and FYNNEI. CDR3: CASSEGAFSGNTIYF. The CDR3 DNA reads TGTGCCAGCAGTGAAGGGGCATTCTCTGGAAACACCATATATTTT.

This clonotype was detected a few times. The chain joins TRBV10-3 to TRBJ2-3; 8 positions agree with TRBD2. CDR1 is ENHRY, CDR2 SYGVKD, per germline. The CDR3 sequence is 15 residues long. V was clipped by 10 bases and J by 0 bases; unmatched bases: 9. Written as DNA, the CDR3 is TGTGCCACCGGGGGGGGTACTGCTAGCACAGATACGCAGTATTTT. This encodes CATGGGTASTDTQYF.

V gene TRBV24-1 combines with J gene TRBJ2-1; D is uncertain. The V end lost 6 bases, the J end lost 1 base, and 6 bases lay between the germline ends. The length of the CDR3 is 13 residues. The germline gives CDR1 KGHDR, CDR2 SFDVKD. CDR3 loop: CATSSGSYNEQFF. The CDR3 coding sequence is TGTGCCACCAGTTCGGGTTCCTACAATGAGCAGTTCTTC.

This chain uses TRBV4-2 with TRBJ2-1, with TRBD2 as a possible D gene (6 bases). The CDR3 runs to 17 residues. V lost 3 bases and J 5 bases, leaving 20 bases between the germline ends. The germline CDR1 and CDR2 sequences are LGHNA and YNFKEQ. The CDR3 reads CASSQSMGAGPNNEQFF. In DNA form, the CDR3 reads TGTGCCAGCAGCCAGTCCATGGGAGCGGGCCCTAACAATGAGCAGTTCTTC.

The DNA of the CDR3 is TGTGCCAGCAGTCAATTCGGAGCGGGGGCCCTCGGAGATACGCAGTATTTT. It specifies CASSQFGAGALGDTQYF. The chain employs TRBV27 and TRBJ2-3; the match to TRBD2 covers 8 bases. CDR3 length equals 17 residues. CDR1 and CDR2 (germline): MNHEY, SMNVEV (reference sequence). The V gene end was trimmed by 5 bases and the J gene end by 5 bases; junction bases not matched to a gene: 15.

The gene calls are TRBV5-1 and TRBJ2-1; D remains unclear. Germline CDR1 reads SGHRS; CDR2 reads YFSETQ. The length of the CDR3 is 13 residues. Trimming removed 0 bases at V and 10 bases at J, with 11 bases between. The CDR3 sequence: CASSLAYGGEQFF. The CDR3 DNA reads TGCGCCAGCAGCTTGGCCTATGGTGGCGAGCAGTTCTTC.

V is TRBV28 and J is TRBJ2-1; D remains unclear. Trimming cost V 5 bases and J 2 bases, with 13 bases left between them. This CDR3 comprises 15 residues. Germline loops: CDR1 MDHEN, CDR2 SYDVKM. The CDR3 DNA reads as TGTGCCAGCAGTCTGGTTCCGGCTACCTACAATGAGCAGTTCTTC. Protein sequence: CASSLVPATYNEQFF.

CDR3 bases: TGTGCCAGCAGGGGGGACTGGAAACTCAATGAAAAACTGTTTTTT. This encodes CASRGDWKLNEKLFF. The V call is TRBV5-4, the J call TRBJ1-4, with D perhaps matching TRBD1 (5 bases). Between the trimmed V and J ends, which lost 5 bases and 5 bases, there was a span of 16 bases. CDR1 and CDR2 (germline): SGHNT, YYREEE (reference sequence). This CDR3 has 15 amino acids.

The chain couples TRBV4-1 to TRBJ1-2; the D is unclear. Germline lookup yields CDR1 MGHRA and CDR2 YSYEKL. CDR3 length: 14 residues. Trimming removed 0 bases from V and 4 bases from J, with 9 bases in between. CDR3 region: CASSQDLAFYGYTF. In DNA, the CDR3 is TGCGCCAGCAGCCAAGATCTTGCATTCTATGGCTACACCTTC.

There are a few counts of this clonotype. The rearrangement joins TRBV28 to TRBJ2-7; D remains unclear. This CDR3 is 13 amino acids long. V was pared by 2 bases and J by 3 bases, with 8 bases between. CDR1 is MDHEN, CDR2 SYDVKM, per germline. The chain's CDR3 is CASSLRVYYEQYF. In DNA, the CDR3 is TGTGCCAGCAGTTTAAGGGTGTACTACGAGCAGTACTTC.

This clonotype came up a few times. The genes are TRBV15 and TRBJ2-1, with 11 bases identical to TRBD2. Germline CDR1 reads LNHNV; CDR2 reads YYDKDF (reference sequence). The CDR3 consists of 16 residues. V dropped 1 base and J dropped 8; count of bases not matched to a gene: 7. CDR3: CATSRGTSGLWDEQFF. CDR3 sequence (DNA): TGTGCCACCAGCAGAGGGACTAGCGGGCTATGGGATGAGCAGTTCTTC.

The gene calls are TRBV11-2 and TRBJ1-1; D unclear. V lost 5 bases to trimming and J lost 8 bases, with 12 bases between them. The CDR3 extends over 12 amino acids. Germline loops: CDR1 SGHAT, CDR2 FQNNGV. CDR3 in DNA: TGTGCCAGCAGCAGAGAAACTTACGAAGCTTTCTTT. Its translation is CASSRETYEAFF. The full variable domain, in which reference TRBV11-2 and TRBJ1-1 provide the parts outside the CDR3, is EAGVAQSPRYKIIEKRQSVAFWCNPISGHATLYWYQQILGQGPKLLIQFQNNGVVDDSQLPKDRFSAERLKGVDSTLKIQPAKLEDSAVYLCASSRETYEAFFGQGTRLTVV.

This clonotype appeared a few times. V gene TRBV30 combines with J gene TRBJ2-7, with D perhaps given as TRBD1 or TRBD2 (5 bases each). Germline CDR1 GTSNPN, CDR2 SVGIG (reference sequence). The V end lost 4 bases, the J end lost 7 bases, and 17 bases lay between the germline ends. CDR3 length equals 13 residues. Here the CDR3 reads CAWTPSGHSEQYF. CDR3 coding DNA: TGTGCCTGGACCCCATCGGGGCATTCGGAGCAGTACTTC.

V and J are TRBV5-5 and TRBJ1-5; 11 bases agree with TRBD1. This CDR3 spans 15 amino acids. The V and J ends lost 4 bases and 4 bases, in that order; junction bases with no gene match: 4. Germline V gene data show CDR1 as SGHKS and CDR2 as YYEKEE (reference sequence). CDR3 region: CASSQGQGGNQPQHF. The CDR3 DNA reads TGTGCCAGCAGCCAGGGACAGGGGGGAAATCAGCCCCAGCATTTT.

The chain employs TRBV5-1 and TRBJ2-7; 8 bases map to TRBD1. Losses at the gene ends were 4 bases for V and 6 bases for J; bases not matched to a gene: 12. This CDR3 has 15 amino acids. The germline CDR1 and CDR2 sequences are SGHRS and YFSETQ. The chain's CDR3 is CASSVAGTGPREQYF. DNA of the CDR3: TGCGCCAGCAGCGTCGCCGGGACAGGCCCCCGCGAGCAGTACTTC.

CDR3 bases: TGTGCCAGCTCACTTCGGACAGGGGAAGGAAACGAGCAGTACTTC. It codes for CASSLRTGEGNEQYF. J is TRBJ2-7 and V is TRBV18; 9 bases are shared with TRBD1. The length of the CDR3 is 15 residues. The J segment lost 5 bases and the V segment lost 4 bases, leaving 9 bases of the junction unmatched. The V gene's germline CDR1 is KGHSH and CDR2 LQKENI.

A note on this clonotype: A single base separates this from a much larger clone, so it may be a read error. This chain connects TRBV20-1 to TRBJ2-7; weak D call: TRBD2 (5 bases). This CDR3 has 14 residues. With 3 bases removed from V and 0 bases from J, the gap between germline ends came to 12 bases. Germline CDR1 and CDR2: DFQATT and SNEGSKA (reference sequence). The CDR3 DNA follows: TGCAGTGCTAGGGATAGCGTAGGCTCCTACGAGCAGTACTTC. It yields the protein CSARDSVGSYEQYF.

This rearrangement joins TRBV29-1 to TRBJ2-7; 9 bases agree with TRBD1. V trimming: 5 bases; J trimming: 0 bases; junction bases outside the gene matches: 5. Germline values: CDR1 SQVTM, CDR2 ANQGSEA. CDR3 length: 14 residues. This CDR3 reads CSVQQGANSYEQYF. For the CDR3, the DNA is TGCAGCGTTCAACAGGGGGCCAACTCCTACGAGCAGTACTTC.

Comment on this clonotype: A much larger clonotype is one base distant, so this may be a read error. The genes are TRBV6-2 or TRBV6-3 and TRBJ1-1; weak D call: TRBD1 (6 bases). V was trimmed by 5 bases and J by 1 base, leaving 8 bases between them. Germline V gives CDR1 MNHEY, CDR2 SVGEGT. The CDR3 spans 13 residues. The CDR3 nucleotides read TGTGCCAGCAGTCGACAGGCGAACACTGAAGCTTTCTTT. Amino acids: CASSRQANTEAFF.

The chain employs TRBV5-1 and TRBJ2-7; D unclear. Trimming shortened V by 2 bases and J by 7 bases, and 7 bases separated the two germline ends. The CDR3 consists of 11 residues. CDR1 and CDR2 from the germline V gene are SGHRS and YFSETQ. The CDR3 DNA reads as TGCGCCAGCAGCTTTAAGAATGAGCAGTACTTC. Its protein product is CASSFKNEQYF.

This clonotype was counted at least ten times. The chain has TRBV15 and TRBJ1-2, with D unresolved. In germline, CDR1 is LNHNV, CDR2 YYDKDF (reference sequence). Trimming pared 0 bases from V and 0 bases from J, leaving 11 bases between. This CDR3 has 16 amino acids. CDR3 sequence: CATSRDGVFSNYGYTF. CDR3 bases: TGTGCCACCAGCAGAGATGGGGTGTTCTCTAACTATGGCTACACCTTC.

This clonotype was seen a single time. This chain links TRBV7-2 with TRBJ2-4; 8 nucleotides agree with TRBD2. V lost 5 bases, J lost 0 bases, and 6 bases stayed unmatched. CDR1 is SGHTA and CDR2 is FQGNSA in the germline V gene. The length of the CDR3 is 16 residues. CDR3 nucleotides: TGTGCCAGCAGCGGTGGCGGGAGGATAGCCAAAAACATTCAGTACTTC. Protein: CASSGGGRIAKNIQYF.